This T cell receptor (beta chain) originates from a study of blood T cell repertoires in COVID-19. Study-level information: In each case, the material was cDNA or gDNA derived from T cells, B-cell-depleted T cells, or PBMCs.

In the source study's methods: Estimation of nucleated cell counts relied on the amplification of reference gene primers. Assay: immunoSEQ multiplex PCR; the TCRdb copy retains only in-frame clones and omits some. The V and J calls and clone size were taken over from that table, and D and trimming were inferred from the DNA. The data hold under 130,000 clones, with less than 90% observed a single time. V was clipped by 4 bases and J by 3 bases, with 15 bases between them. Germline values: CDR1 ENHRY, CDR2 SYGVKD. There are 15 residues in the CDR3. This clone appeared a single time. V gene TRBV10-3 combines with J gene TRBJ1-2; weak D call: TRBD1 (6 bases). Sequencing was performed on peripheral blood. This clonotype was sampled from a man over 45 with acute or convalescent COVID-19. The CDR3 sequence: CAISGERGNHYGYTF. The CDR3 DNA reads TGTGCCATCAGTGGCGAGAGGGGGAACCACTATGGCTACACCTTC.